This TCR beta chain came from a study of breast tumors, draining lymph nodes, adjacent tissues. Germline CDR1 and CDR2: SGHVS and FNYEAQ. CDR3 length: 15 amino acids. V lost 5 bases and J lost 6; bases outside the gene matches: 10. Samples came from axillary lymph nodes draining the breast cancer. Via MiXCR, TCRdb re-called the multiplex PCR reads, giving one row per CDR3 protein. The data hold 200,000 to 250,000 distinct CDR3 sequences, with less than 45% observed a single time. The chain carries TRBV7-6 and TRBJ1-5; 7 bases fit TRBD1. This sequence originates from a female donor with breast cancer. Some clones in this sample may be carry-over from other donors' samples. The sequencing sample was made of axillary lymph node tissue. CDR3 coding DNA: TGTGCCAGCAGCCGACCAGGGGGTGCGGGTCAGCCCCAGCATTTT. Translating gives CASSRPGGAGQPQHF.